This TCR beta chain stems from a study of radiotherapy plus CTLA-4 blockade in lung cancer. About the study: Disease control was achieved by roughly 32% of patients, and objective responses by around 17%. The study, taken as a whole, reports: The best prediction of response reportedly came from early blood T cell clone dynamics, with interferon-beta. Blood-borne expansion of tumor-derived TCR clones followed radiotherapy plus ipilimumab.

Trimming took off 0 bases at V and 11 bases at J, with 12 bases between the two ends. Germline V gives CDR1 SGHDT, CDR2 YYEEEE. This CDR3 contains 13 residues. Alongside CTLA-4 blockade with ipilimumab, patients with chemo-refractory metastatic non-small-cell lung cancer received focal radiation. About this clone: What it binds is not known.

Generated by immunoSEQ multiplex PCR, the TCRdb table keeps only in-frame clones and is missing some. The sample has about 62,000 clones; roughly four fifths are singletons. This chain uses TRBV5-6 with TRBJ1-5, with no clear D. This receptor was identified in a human donor with non-small cell lung cancer who had a complete response to radiotherapy plus ipilimumab. Sequencing used peripheral blood, obtained from a patient treated with radiotherapy plus ipilimumab. The CDR3 is CASSLALGEAQHF. In nucleotides, the CDR3 is TGTGCCAGCAGCTTGGCTCTTGGGGAGGCCCAGCATTTT.